The clone carrying this T cell receptor (beta chain) showed up just a few times. Its antigen is undetermined. As the library was built, unique molecular identifiers were attached to individual cDNA molecules. TCRdb recomputed calls from the 5' RACE reads with MiXCR, one row per CDR3 protein. The sample holds 110,000 or so distinct CDR3 sequences, approximately 20% seen once. This specimen belongs to a study of human T cells and chemical hapten exposure. Trimming cost V 0 bases and J 3 bases, with 24 bases left between them. Germline CDR1 LGHNA, CDR2 YNFKEQ. This CDR3 is 19 amino acids long. Someone pulled total RNA out of unfractionated whole blood. General study results and limits: DPC sensitization produced no change in TCRs with frequency above 1 in 1000.

The TCR originated in a human donor in good health. The V and J genes are TRBV4-2 and TRBJ2-7; a possible D gene is TRBD2 (6 bases). The chain's CDR3 is CASSQDSGSWQAGLYEQYF. In DNA form, the CDR3 reads TGTGCCAGCAGCCAAGATTCAGGTTCGTGGCAGGCGGGGCTCTACGAGCAGTACTTC.